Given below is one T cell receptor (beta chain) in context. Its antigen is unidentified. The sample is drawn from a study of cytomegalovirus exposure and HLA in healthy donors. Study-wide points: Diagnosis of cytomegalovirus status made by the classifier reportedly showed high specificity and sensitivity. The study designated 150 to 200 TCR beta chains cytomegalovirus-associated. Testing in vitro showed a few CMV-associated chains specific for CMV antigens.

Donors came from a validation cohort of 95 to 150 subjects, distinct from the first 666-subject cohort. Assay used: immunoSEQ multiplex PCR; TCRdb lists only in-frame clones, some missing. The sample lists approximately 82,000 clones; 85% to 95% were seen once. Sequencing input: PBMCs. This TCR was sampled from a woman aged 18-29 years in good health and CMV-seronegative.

CDR3 amino acids: CASSGQGTSQPQHF. CDR3 nucleotides: TGTGCCAGCAGTGGACAGGGGACTAGCCAGCCCCAGCATTTT. The chain uses TRBV2 and TRBJ1-5; 8 bases map to TRBD1. Germline loops: CDR1 SNHLY, CDR2 FYNNEI. Losses at the gene ends were 4 bases for V and 7 bases for J; bases not matched to a gene: 6. CDR3 length: 14 residues.